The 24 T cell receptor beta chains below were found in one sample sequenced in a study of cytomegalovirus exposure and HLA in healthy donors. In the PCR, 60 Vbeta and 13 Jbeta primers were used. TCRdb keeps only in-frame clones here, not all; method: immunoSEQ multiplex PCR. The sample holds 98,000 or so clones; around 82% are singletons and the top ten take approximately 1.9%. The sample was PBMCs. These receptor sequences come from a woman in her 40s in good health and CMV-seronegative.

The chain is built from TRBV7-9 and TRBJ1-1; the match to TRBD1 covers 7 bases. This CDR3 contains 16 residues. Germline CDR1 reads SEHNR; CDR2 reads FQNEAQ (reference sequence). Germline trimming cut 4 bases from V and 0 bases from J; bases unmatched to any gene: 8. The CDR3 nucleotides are TGTGCCAGCAGCTCCGGGACAGATCAAATGAACACTGAAGCTTTCTTT. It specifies CASSSGTDQMNTEAFF.

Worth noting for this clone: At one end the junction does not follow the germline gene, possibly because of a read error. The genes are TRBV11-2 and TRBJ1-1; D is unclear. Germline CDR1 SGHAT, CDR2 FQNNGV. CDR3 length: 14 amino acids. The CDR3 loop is CASSLVAGQADAFF. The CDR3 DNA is TGTGCCAGCAGCTTAGTAGCGGGCCAGGCTGATGCTTTCTTT.

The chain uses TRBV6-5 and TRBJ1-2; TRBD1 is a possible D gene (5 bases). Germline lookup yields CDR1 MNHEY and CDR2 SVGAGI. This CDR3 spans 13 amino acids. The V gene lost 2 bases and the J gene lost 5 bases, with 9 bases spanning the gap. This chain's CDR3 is CASSYEGLYGYTF. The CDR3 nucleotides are TGTGCCAGCAGTTACGAGGGACTTTATGGCTACACCTTC.

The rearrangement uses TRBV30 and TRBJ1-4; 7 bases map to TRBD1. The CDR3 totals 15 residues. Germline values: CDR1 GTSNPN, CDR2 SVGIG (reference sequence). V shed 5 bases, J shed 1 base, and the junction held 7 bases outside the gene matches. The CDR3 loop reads CAWARGFLTNEKLFF. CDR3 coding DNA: TGTGCCTGGGCCAGGGGGTTTTTAACTAATGAAAAACTGTTTTTT.

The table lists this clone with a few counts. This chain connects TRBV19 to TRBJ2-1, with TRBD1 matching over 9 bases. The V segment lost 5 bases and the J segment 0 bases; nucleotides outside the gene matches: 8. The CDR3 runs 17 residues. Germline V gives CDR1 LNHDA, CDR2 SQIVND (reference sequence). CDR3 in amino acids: CASSLGQGSPSYNEQFF. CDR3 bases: TGTGCCAGTAGTCTCGGACAGGGGTCACCCTCCTACAATGAGCAGTTCTTC.

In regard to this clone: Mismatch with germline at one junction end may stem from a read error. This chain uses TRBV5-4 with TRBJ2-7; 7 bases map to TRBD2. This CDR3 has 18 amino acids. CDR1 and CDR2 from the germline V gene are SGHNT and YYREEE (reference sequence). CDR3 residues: CASSRPGLVPPRSFEQYF. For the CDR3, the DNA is TGTGCCAGCAGTCGTCCAGGACTAGTGCCTCCCCGGTCCTTCGAGCAGTACTTC.

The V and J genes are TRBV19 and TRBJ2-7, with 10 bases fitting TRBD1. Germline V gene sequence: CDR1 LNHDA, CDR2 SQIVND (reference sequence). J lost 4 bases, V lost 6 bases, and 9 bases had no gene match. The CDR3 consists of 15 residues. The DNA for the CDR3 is TGTGCCAGTAGCGCTATGACAGGGGGCAAATACGAGCAGTACTTC. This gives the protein CASSAMTGGKYEQYF.

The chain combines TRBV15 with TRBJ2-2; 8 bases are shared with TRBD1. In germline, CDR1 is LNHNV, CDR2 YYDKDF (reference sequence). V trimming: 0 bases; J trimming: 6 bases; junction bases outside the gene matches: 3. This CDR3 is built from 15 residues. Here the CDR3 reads CATSRDRGPAGELFF. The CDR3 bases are TGTGCCACCAGCAGAGACAGGGGGCCGGCCGGGGAGCTGTTTTTT.

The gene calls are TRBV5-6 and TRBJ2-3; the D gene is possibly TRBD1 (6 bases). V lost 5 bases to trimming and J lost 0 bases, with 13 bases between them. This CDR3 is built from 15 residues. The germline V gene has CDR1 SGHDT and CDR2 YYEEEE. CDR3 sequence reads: CASSHRDISTDTQYF. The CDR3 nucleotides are TGTGCCAGCAGTCACCGGGACATCAGCACAGATACGCAGTATTTT.

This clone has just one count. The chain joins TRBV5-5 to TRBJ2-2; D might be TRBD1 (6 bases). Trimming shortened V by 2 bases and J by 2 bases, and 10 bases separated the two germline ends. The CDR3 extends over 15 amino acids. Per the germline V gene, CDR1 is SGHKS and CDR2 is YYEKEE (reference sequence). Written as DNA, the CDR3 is TGTGCCAGCAGCTTCGCAGGGGTCAACACCGGGGAGCTGTTTTTT. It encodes CASSFAGVNTGELFF.

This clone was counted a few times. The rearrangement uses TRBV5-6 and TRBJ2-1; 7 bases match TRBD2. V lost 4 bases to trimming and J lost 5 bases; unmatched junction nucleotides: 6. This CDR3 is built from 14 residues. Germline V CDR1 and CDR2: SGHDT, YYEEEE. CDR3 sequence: CASSREGNHNEQFF. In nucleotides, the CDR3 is TGTGCCAGCAGCAGGGAGGGAAACCACAATGAGCAGTTCTTC. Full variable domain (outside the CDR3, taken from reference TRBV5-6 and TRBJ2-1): DAGVTQSPTHLIKTRGQQVTLRCSPKSGHDTVSWYQQALGQGPQFIFQYYEEEERQRGNFPDRFSGHQFPNYSSELNVNALLLGDSALYLCASSREGNHNEQFFGPGTRLTVL.

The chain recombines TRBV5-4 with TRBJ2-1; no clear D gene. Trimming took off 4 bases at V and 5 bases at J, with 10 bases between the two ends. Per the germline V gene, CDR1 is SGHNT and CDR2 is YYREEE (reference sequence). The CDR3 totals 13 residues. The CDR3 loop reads CASSATVDNEQFF. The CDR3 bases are TGTGCCAGCAGCGCAACAGTCGACAATGAGCAGTTCTTC.

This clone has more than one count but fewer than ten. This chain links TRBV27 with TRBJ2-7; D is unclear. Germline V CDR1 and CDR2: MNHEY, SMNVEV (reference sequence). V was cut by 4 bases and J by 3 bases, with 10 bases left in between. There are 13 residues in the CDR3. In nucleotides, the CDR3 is TGTGCCAGCAGTTACCAGGATAACTACGAGCAGTACTTC. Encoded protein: CASSYQDNYEQYF.

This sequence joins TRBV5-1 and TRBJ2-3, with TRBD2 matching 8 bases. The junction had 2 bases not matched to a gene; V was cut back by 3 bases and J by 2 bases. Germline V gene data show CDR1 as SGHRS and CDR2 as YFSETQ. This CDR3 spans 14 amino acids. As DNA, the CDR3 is TGCGCCAGCAGCTCGGGGGGGACCACAGATACGCAGTATTTT. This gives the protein CASSSGGTTDTQYF.

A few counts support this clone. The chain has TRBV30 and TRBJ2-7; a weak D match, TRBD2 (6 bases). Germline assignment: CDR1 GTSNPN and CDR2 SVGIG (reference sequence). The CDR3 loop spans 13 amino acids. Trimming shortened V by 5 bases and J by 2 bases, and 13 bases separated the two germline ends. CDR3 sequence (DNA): TGTGCCTGGGAGTATAGCGGCGCCTACGAGCAGTACTTC. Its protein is CAWEYSGAYEQYF.

The CDR3 loop reads CASTYLTGGPVGLFF. CDR3 DNA: TGTGCCAGCACCTACCTGACAGGGGGCCCAGTTGGACTGTTTTTT. This rearrangement joins TRBV2 to TRBJ1-4; the match to TRBD1 covers 10 bases. CDR1 SNHLY and CDR2 FYNNEI come from the germline V gene. The CDR3 spans 15 residues. Trimming cost V 7 bases and J 13 bases; bases outside gene matches: 15.

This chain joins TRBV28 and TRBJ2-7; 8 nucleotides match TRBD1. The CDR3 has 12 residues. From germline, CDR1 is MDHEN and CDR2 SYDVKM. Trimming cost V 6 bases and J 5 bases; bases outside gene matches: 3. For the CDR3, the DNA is TGTGCCAGCAGGGGGGACAGGAACGAGCAGTACTTC. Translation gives CASRGDRNEQYF. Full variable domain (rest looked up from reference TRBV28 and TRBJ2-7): DVKVTQSSRYLVKRTGEKVFLECVQDMDHENMFWYRQDPGLGLRLIYFSYDVKMKEKGDIPEGYSVSREKKERFSLILESASTNQTSMYLCASRGDRNEQYFGPGTRLTVT.

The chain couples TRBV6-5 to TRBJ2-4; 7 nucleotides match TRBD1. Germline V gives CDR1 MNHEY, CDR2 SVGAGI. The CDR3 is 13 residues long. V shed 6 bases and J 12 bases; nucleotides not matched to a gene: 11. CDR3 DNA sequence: TGTGCCAGCAGCCGACACGGACAGGCGAGTCAGTACTTC. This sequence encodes CASSRHGQASQYF.

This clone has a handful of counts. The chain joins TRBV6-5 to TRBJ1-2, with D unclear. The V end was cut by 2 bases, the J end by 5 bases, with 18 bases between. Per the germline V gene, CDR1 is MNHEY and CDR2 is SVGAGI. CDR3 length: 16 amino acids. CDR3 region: CASSYGTGSPLYGYTF. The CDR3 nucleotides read TGTGCCAGCAGTTACGGAACGGGGTCCCCCCTATATGGCTACACCTTC.

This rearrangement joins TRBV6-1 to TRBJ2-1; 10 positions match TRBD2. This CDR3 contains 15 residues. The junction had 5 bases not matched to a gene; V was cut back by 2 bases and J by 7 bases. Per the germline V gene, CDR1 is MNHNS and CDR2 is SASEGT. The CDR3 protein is CASSESGSGRNEQFF. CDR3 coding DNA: TGTGCCAGCAGTGAAAGTGGTAGCGGGAGGAATGAGCAGTTCTTC.

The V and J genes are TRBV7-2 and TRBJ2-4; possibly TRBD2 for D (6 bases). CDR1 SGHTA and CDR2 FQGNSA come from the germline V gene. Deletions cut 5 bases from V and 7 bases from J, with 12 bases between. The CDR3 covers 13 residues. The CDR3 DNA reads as TGTGCCAGCAGCACACCGGGGGTGAACATTCAGTACTTC. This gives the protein CASSTPGVNIQYF.

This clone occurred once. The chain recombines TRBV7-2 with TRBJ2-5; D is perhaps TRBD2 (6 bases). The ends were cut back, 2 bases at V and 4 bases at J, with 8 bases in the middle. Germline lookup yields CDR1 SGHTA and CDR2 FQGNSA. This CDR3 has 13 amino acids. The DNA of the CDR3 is TGTGCCAGCAGCTTATGGGGAGGAGAGACCCAGTACTTC. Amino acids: CASSLWGGETQYF.

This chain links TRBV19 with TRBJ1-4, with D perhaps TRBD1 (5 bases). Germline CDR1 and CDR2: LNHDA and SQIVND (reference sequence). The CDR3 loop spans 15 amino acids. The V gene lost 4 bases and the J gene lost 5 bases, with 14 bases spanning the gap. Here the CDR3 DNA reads TGTGCCAGTAGTAACTCAGCGGGGGAAAATGAAAAACTGTTTTTT. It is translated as CASSNSAGENEKLFF. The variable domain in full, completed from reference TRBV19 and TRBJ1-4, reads DGGITQSPKYLFRKEGQNVTLSCEQNLNHDAMYWYRQDPGQGLRLIYYSQIVNDFQKGDIAEGYSVSREKKESFPLTVTSAQKNPTAFYLCASSNSAGENEKLFFGSGTQLSVL.

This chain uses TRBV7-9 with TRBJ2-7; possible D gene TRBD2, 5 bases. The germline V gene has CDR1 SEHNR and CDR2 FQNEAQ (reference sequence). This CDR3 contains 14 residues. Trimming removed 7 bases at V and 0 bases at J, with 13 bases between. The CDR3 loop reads CASNLDLSSYEQYF. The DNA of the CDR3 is TGTGCCAGCAACTTGGACTTGAGCTCCTACGAGCAGTACTTC. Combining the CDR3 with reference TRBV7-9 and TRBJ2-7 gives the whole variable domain DTGVSQNPRHKITKRGQNVTFRCDPISEHNRLYWYRQTLGQGPEFLTYFQNEAQLEKSRLLSDRFSAERPKGSFSTLEIQRTEQGDSAMYLCASNLDLSSYEQYFGPGTRLTVT.